A selection of T cell receptor beta chains follows, all from one sample in a study of shared clonotypes between healthy human individuals. Produced via immunoSEQ multiplex PCR; TCRdb's table is partial and in-frame only. The sample lists approximately 840,000 clones; roughly 96% were seen once. Input material: naive CD8+ T cells sorted from blood. All receptors come from a man younger than 40 in good health. The CDR3 runs from the conserved cysteine through the conserved F or W. Each record gives: D gene, clone size, J gene, V gene, CDR3 DNA, CDR3 protein. A D gene is named only where the DNA matches it firmly. Clone size is stated in some rows and not others, as once, few, many or a class when expanded.

D: .; size: once; J: TRBJ1-2; V: TRBV9; DNA: TGTGCCAGCAGCCTCCTTTATGGCTACACCTTC; CDR3: CASSLLYGYTF
D: .; size: .; J: TRBJ2-3; V: TRBV9; DNA: TGTGCCAGCAGCTTTGCCTTAAAACGTGATACGCAGTATTTT; CDR3: CASSFALKRDTQYF
D: TRBD2; size: .; J: TRBJ2-2; V: TRBV7-9; DNA: TGTGCCAGCAGCTTAGTAGCGGGGAGCTCCGCCGGGGAGCTGTTTTTT; CDR3: CASSLVAGSSAGELFF
D: TRBD1; size: .; J: TRBJ1-1; V: TRBV27; DNA: TGTGCCAGCAGTTCAAGGGACAGTTATGGGGGGACTGAAGCTTTCTTT; CDR3: CASSSRDSYGGTEAFF
D: TRBD2; size: .; J: TRBJ2-1; V: TRBV27; DNA: TGTGCCAGCAGTTTACGGGCTAGCGGGATCTACAATGAGCAGTTCTTC; CDR3: CASSLRASGIYNEQFF
D: TRBD2; size: .; J: TRBJ2-1; V: TRBV7-9; DNA: TGTGCCAGCAGCGAGGTCCGGGACTATTACAATGAGCAGTTCTTC; CDR3: CASSEVRDYYNEQFF
D: .; size: .; J: TRBJ2-5; V: TRBV5-5; DNA: TGTGCCAGCAGCTTGGAAAGCGTCCAAGAGACCCAGTACTTC; CDR3: CASSLESVQETQYF
D: .; size: .; J: TRBJ2-7; V: TRBV30; DNA: TGTGCCTGTGAGGACAGTCCCTCCTACGAGCAGTACTTC; CDR3: CACEDSPSYEQYF
D: .; size: .; J: TRBJ2-1; V: TRBV27; DNA: TGTGCCAGCACCATAAGTTTACTCGATGAGCAGTTCTTC; CDR3: CASTISLLDEQFF
D: TRBD1; size: .; J: TRBJ2-7; V: TRBV13; DNA: TGTGCCAGCAGCGCATCCGGGACAGAGCACTACGAGCAGTACTTC; CDR3: CASSASGTEHYEQYF
D: TRBD2; size: .; J: TRBJ2-7; V: TRBV4-3; DNA: TGCGCCAGCAGCCAATGGCGGGAGGCCCCCTACGAGCAGTACTTC; CDR3: CASSQWREAPYEQYF
D: .; size: .; J: TRBJ2-4; V: TRBV7-9; DNA: TGTGCCAGCGGTTCTTACCCCAAAACCGGGGAAAACATTCAGTACTTC; CDR3: CASGSYPKTGENIQYF
D: .; size: .; J: TRBJ2-5; V: TRBV2; DNA: TGTGCCAGCAGGGGAGATTTAGAGACCCAGTACTTC; CDR3: CASRGDLETQYF
D: TRBD2; size: once; J: TRBJ2-3; V: TRBV9; DNA: TGTGCCAGCAGCCCGGGACTAGCGGGAGCTAAGGATACGCAGTATTTT; CDR3: CASSPGLAGAKDTQYF
D: .; size: .; J: TRBJ1-1; V: TRBV30; DNA: TGTGCCTGGGTGAGGTGGGGGACTGAAGCTTTCTTT; CDR3: CAWVRWGTEAFF
D: .; size: .; J: TRBJ1-3; V: TRBV11-2; DNA: TGTGCCAGCGGTTTTACAGCTGCTGGAAACACCATATATTTT; CDR3: CASGFTAAGNTIYF
D: TRBD1; size: .; J: TRBJ2-6; V: TRBV7-9; DNA: TGTGCCAGCAGCTCGCTGGGACAGGCGAACTCTGGGGCCAACGTCCTGACTTTC; CDR3: CASSSLGQANSGANVLTF
D: .; size: once; J: TRBJ2-5; V: TRBV7-7; DNA: TGTGCTAGCAGCCCGCCAGGCAGCCAAGAGACCCAGTACTTC; CDR3: CASSPPGSQETQYF
D: .; size: .; J: TRBJ2-1; V: TRBV12-2; DNA: TGTGCAAGTCGCCATAGCGGGAGTGGGAACAATGAGCAGTTCTTC; CDR3: CASRHSGSGNNEQFF
D: TRBD1; size: few; J: TRBJ2-5; V: TRBV7-9; DNA: TGTGCCAGCAGCTTAGCACAGGGGGCCGAGACCCAGTACTTC; CDR3: CASSLAQGAETQYF
D: TRBD1; size: .; J: TRBJ2-7; V: TRBV13; DNA: TGTGCCAGCACCGAACTGGGACAGGGGGCCCACGAGCAGTACTTC; CDR3: CASTELGQGAHEQYF
D: TRBD1; size: .; J: TRBJ2-7; V: TRBV30; DNA: TGTGCCTGGAGTGAGGGACAGACTATTTCCTACGAGCAGTACTTC; CDR3: CAWSEGQTISYEQYF
D: .; size: .; J: TRBJ2-5; V: TRBV28; DNA: TGTGCCAGCAGTCCCCAGCTCCAAGAGACCCAGTACTTC; CDR3: CASSPQLQETQYF
D: .; size: .; J: TRBJ2-3; V: TRBV6-1; DNA: TGTGCCAGCAGGAGGGGCCAGGCCACAGATACGCAGTATTTT; CDR3: CASRRGQATDTQYF